These 14 T cell receptor beta chains were all obtained from the same sample, sequenced in a study of cytomegalovirus exposure and HLA in healthy donors (dated by TCRdb to 2017 to 2019). The protocol used for the library was the immunoSEQ multiplex PCR assay. TCRdb re-hosts the immuneACCESS table, in-frame sequences only. Its copies lack some clones; in the studies checked, an unresolved V gene accounts for under half of them, and the cause for the rest is not known. The sample table lists some 98,000 clones, roughly 84% of them with a count of one. About 5.7% of the sample is held by the ten biggest clonotypes. The specimen was PBMCs. Receptors originate from a man between 18 and 29 years old in good health and CMV-seropositive.

The chain recombines TRBV29-1 with TRBJ1-1, with a tentative D call TRBD1 (5 bases). There are 13 residues in the CDR3. Trimming left V 6 bases short and J 0 bases short, with 11 bases between. Germline values: CDR1 SQVTM, CDR2 ANQGSEA. This chain's CDR3 is CSVRQILNTEAFF. Written as DNA, the CDR3 is TGCAGCGTCCGACAGATACTGAACACTGAAGCTTTCTTT. Supplemented by reference TRBV29-1 and TRBJ1-1, the full variable domain reads SAVISQKPSRDICQRGTSLTIQCQVDSQVTMMFWYRQQPGQSLTLIATANQGSEATYESGFVIDKFPISRPNLTFSTLTVSNMSPEDSSIYLCSVRQILNTEAFFGQGTRLTVV.

This chain links TRBV4-3 with TRBJ2-5; TRBD2 matches at 8 bases. In germline, CDR1 is LGHNA, CDR2 YSLEER. J lost 3 bases, V lost 0 bases, and 18 bases had no gene match. The CDR3 has 20 amino acids. Here the CDR3 DNA reads TGCGCCAGCAGCCAAGATTGGGGTGCGGATTGGGGGACTAGGAAAGAGACCCAGTACTTC. Its translation: CASSQDWGADWGTRKETQYF.

This clone was observed a single time. CDR3 protein: CASSIQGKEYEQYF. CDR3 DNA: TGTGCCAGCAGTATACAGGGGAAAGAGTATGAGCAGTACTTC. V is TRBV6-5 and J is TRBJ2-7; TRBD1 aligns across 7 bases. This CDR3 is built from 14 residues. With V trimmed by 5 bases and J by 7 bases, 11 bases remained unmatched. Per germline, CDR1 MNHEY and CDR2 SVGAGI.

V usage is TRBV27 and J usage is TRBJ2-3; 10 nucleotides align to TRBD2. Trimming cost V 0 bases and J 2 bases; bases outside gene matches: 8. Germline V gives CDR1 MNHEY, CDR2 SMNVEV (reference sequence). The CDR3 has 18 residues. The CDR3 DNA follows: TGTGCCAGCAGTTTATCGATAGTAGCGGGAGGAACCACAGATACGCAGTATTTT. It is translated as CASSLSIVAGGTTDTQYF.

The chain carries TRBV19 and TRBJ1-1; D is ambiguous. The V gene's germline CDR1 is LNHDA and CDR2 SQIVND (reference sequence). CDR3 size: 14 residues. Trimming took 0 bases from V and 4 from J, leaving 9 bases between them. For the CDR3, the DNA is TGTGCCAGTAGTATAGATGGGTGGAGCACTGAAGCTTTCTTT. Its protein product is CASSIDGWSTEAFF. The entire variable domain, with the rest obtained from reference TRBV19 and TRBJ1-1, is as follows: DGGITQSPKYLFRKEGQNVTLSCEQNLNHDAMYWYRQDPGQGLRLIYYSQIVNDFQKGDIAEGYSVSREKKESFPLTVTSAQKNPTAFYLCASSIDGWSTEAFFGQGTRLTVV.

This chain joins TRBV7-2 and TRBJ2-3; 9 bases align to TRBD2. In germline, CDR1 is SGHTA, CDR2 FQGNSA. The CDR3 is 13 residues long. Germline trimming cut 5 bases from V and 9 bases from J; bases unmatched to any gene: 6. The CDR3 nucleotides are TGTGCCAGCAGCGATTTGAGCGGGAGGACGCAGTATTTT. It yields the protein CASSDLSGRTQYF.

The rearrangement links TRBV19 to TRBJ2-5; no clear D. The CDR3 contains 13 residues. Per germline, CDR1 LNHDA and CDR2 SQIVND (reference sequence). Trimming removed 5 bases at V and 3 bases at J, with 10 bases between. CDR3 bases: TGTGCCAGTAGTTCCCGAGTGGAAGAGACCCAGTACTTC. Translating it yields CASSSRVEETQYF.

The chain combines TRBV2 with TRBJ2-7; D might be TRBD2 (5 bases). The germline V gene encodes CDR1 SNHLY and CDR2 FYNNEI. The CDR3 loop spans 13 amino acids. V gave up 3 bases and J gave up 2 bases, with 8 bases separating them. Here the CDR3 reads CASSDLATYEQYF. The CDR3 nucleotides read TGTGCCAGCAGTGATCTAGCTACCTACGAGCAGTACTTC. The full variable domain, in which reference TRBV2 and TRBJ2-7 provide the parts outside the CDR3, is EPEVTQTPSHQVTQMGQEVILRCVPISNHLYFYWYRQILGQKVEFLVSFYNNEISEKSEIFDDQFSVERPDGSNFTLKIRSTKLEDSAMYFCASSDLATYEQYFGPGTRLTVT.

The V call is TRBV5-1, the J call TRBJ1-4, with 7 bases lining up with TRBD1. This CDR3 is built from 14 residues. V was pared by 4 bases and J by 3 bases, with 3 bases of the junction left unmatched. The germline gives CDR1 SGHRS, CDR2 YFSETQ. The chain's CDR3 is CASSLDRPNEKLFF. CDR3 DNA: TGCGCCAGCAGCCTGGACAGGCCTAATGAAAAACTGTTTTTT.

The chain recombines TRBV5-4 with TRBJ2-1; D is unclear. CDR1 is SGHNT, CDR2 YYREEE, per germline (reference sequence). V was trimmed by 6 bases and J by 0 bases, leaving 7 bases between them. There are 13 residues in the CDR3. CDR3 sequence: CASTLSSYNEQFF. In nucleotides, the CDR3 is TGTGCCAGCACCCTGAGCTCCTACAATGAGCAGTTCTTC.

The rearrangement joins TRBV5-6 to TRBJ2-7, with a possible D match to TRBD1 (6 bases). CDR3 length equals 14 residues. The V gene's germline CDR1 is SGHDT and CDR2 YYEEEE. Deletions cut 0 bases from V and 4 bases from J, with 11 bases between. The CDR3 loop is CASSLGQGRYEQYF. The CDR3 region has the DNA TGTGCCAGCAGCTTGGGGCAGGGGAGATACGAGCAGTACTTC.

This chain uses TRBV7-2 with TRBJ1-3; D gene uncertain. CDR1 is SGHTA and CDR2 is FQGNSA in the germline V gene. This CDR3 comprises 14 residues. Trimming shortened V by 5 bases and J by 3 bases, and 11 bases separated the two germline ends. The CDR3 loop reads CASSATPYGNTIYF. The DNA for the CDR3 is TGTGCCAGCAGCGCCACCCCCTATGGAAACACCATATATTTT.

The chain recombines TRBV11-2 with TRBJ2-7; D not resolved. Trimming cost V 5 bases and J 4 bases, with 9 bases left between them. The germline gives CDR1 SGHAT, CDR2 FQNNGV. The CDR3 sequence is 12 residues long. The CDR3 DNA reads as TGTGCCAGCAGCCAAACAAGATACGAGCAGTACTTC. It yields the protein CASSQTRYEQYF. The complete variable domain, with remaining parts taken from reference TRBV11-2 and TRBJ2-7, reads EAGVAQSPRYKIIEKRQSVAFWCNPISGHATLYWYQQILGQGPKLLIQFQNNGVVDDSQLPKDRFSAERLKGVDSTLKIQPAKLEDSAVYLCASSQTRYEQYFGPGTRLTVT.

The J gene is TRBJ2-3, the V gene TRBV7-6; the match to TRBD2 covers 11 bases. CDR3 size: 18 residues. Trimming cost V 0 bases and J 6 bases; bases outside gene matches: 11. The germline CDR1 and CDR2 sequences are SGHVS and FNYEAQ. CDR3 amino acids: CASSLAIMLAGGVDTQYF. CDR3 bases: TGTGCCAGCAGCTTAGCGATCATGCTAGCGGGAGGCGTTGATACGCAGTATTTT.